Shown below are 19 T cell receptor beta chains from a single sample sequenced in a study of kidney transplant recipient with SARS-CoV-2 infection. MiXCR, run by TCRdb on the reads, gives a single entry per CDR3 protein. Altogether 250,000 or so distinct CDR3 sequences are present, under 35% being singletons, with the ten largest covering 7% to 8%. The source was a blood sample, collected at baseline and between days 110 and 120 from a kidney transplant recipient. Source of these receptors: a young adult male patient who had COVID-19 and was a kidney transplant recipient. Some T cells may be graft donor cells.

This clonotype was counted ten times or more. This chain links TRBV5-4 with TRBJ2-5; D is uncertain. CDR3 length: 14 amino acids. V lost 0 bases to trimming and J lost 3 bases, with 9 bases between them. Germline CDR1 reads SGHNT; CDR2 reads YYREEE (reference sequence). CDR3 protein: CASSLVMGKETQYF. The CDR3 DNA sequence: TGTGCCAGCAGCTTGGTTATGGGGAAAGAGACCCAGTACTTC.

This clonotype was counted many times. CDR3 coding DNA: TGCGCCAGCACGAACCGATCGGTTCGAAAGACCTATGGCTACACCTTC. Amino acids: CASTNRSVRKTYGYTF. The J gene is TRBJ1-2, the V gene TRBV5-1; D remains unclear. Germline V gene data show CDR1 as SGHRS and CDR2 as YFSETQ. Between the trimmed V and J ends, which lost 6 bases and 4 bases, there was a span of 22 bases. The CDR3 contains 16 residues.

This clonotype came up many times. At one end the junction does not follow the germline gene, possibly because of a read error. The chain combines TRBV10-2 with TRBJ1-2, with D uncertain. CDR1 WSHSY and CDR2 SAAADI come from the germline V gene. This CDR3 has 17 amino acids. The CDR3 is CASSMIITSRKTYGYTF. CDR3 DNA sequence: TGTGCCAGCAGCATGATTATAACAAGCAGAAAGACCTATGGCTACACCTTC.

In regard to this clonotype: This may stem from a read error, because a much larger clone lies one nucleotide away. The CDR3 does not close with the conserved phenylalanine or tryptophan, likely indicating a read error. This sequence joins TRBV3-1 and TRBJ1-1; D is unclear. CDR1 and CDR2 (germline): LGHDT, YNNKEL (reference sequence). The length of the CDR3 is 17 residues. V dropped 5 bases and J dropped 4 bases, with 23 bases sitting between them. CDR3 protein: CASSRSCPISIRTEAFL. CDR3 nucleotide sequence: TGTGCCAGCAGCAGATCTTGTCCCATTTCAATTCGCACTGAAGCTTTCCTT.

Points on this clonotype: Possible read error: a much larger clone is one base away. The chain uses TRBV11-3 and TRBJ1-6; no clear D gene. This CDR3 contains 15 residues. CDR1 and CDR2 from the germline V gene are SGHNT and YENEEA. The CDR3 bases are TGTGCCGGCAGCTTAGGGCAGCCTCCGCGTTCACCCCTCCACTTT. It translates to CAGSLGQPPRSPLHF.

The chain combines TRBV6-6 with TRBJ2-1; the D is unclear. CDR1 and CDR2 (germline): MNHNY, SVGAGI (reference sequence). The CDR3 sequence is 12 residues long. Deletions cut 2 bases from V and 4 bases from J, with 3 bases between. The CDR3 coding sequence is TGTGCCAGCAGTTACCGGTACAATGAGCAGTTCTTC. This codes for CASSYRYNEQFF.

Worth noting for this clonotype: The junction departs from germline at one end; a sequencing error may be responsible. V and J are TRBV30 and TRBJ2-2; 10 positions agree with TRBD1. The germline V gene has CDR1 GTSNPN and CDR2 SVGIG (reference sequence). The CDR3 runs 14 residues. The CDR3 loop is CTCGQGVNTGELFF. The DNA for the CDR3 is TGTACCTGCGGACAGGGGGTTAACACCGGGGAGCTGTTTTTT.

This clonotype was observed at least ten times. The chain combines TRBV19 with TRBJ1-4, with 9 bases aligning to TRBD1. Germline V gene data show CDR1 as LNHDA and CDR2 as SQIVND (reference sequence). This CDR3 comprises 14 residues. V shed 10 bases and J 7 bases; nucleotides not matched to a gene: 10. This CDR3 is CATSGTGNPEKLFF. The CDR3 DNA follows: TGTGCCACCTCGGGGACAGGGAATCCTGAAAAACTGTTTTTT. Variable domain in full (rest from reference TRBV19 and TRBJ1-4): DGGITQSPKYLFRKEGQNVTLSCEQNLNHDAMYWYRQDPGQGLRLIYYSQIVNDFQKGDIAEGYSVSREKKESFPLTVTSAQKNPTAFYLCATSGTGNPEKLFFGSGTQLSVL.

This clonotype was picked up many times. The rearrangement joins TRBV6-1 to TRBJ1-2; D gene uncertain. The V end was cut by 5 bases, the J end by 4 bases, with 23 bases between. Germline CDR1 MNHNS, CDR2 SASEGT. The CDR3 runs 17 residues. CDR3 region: CASSKPSSMRKTYGYTF. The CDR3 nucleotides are TGTGCCAGCAGTAAGCCGAGCTCTATGCGAAAGACCTATGGCTACACCTTC.

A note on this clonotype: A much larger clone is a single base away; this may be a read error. CDR3 in amino acids: CAGSWGGISYEQYF. The CDR3 DNA reads TGTGCCGGCAGCTGGGGCGGTATCTCCTACGAGCAGTACTTC. The chain couples TRBV7-2 to TRBJ2-7; possibly TRBD1 for D (5 bases). Germline CDR1 reads SGHTA; CDR2 reads FQGNSA. CDR3 size: 14 residues.

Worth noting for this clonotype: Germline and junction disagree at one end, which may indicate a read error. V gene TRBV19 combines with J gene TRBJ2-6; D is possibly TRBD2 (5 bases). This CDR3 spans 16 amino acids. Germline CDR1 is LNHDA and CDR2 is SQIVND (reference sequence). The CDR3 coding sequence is TGTGGCAGTAGTCTTCCGGGGAATACTGGGGCCAACGTCCTGACTTTC. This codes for CGSSLPGNTGANVLTF. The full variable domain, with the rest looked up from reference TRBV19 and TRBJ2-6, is DGGITQSPKYLFRKEGQNVTLSCEQNLNHDAMYWYRQDPGQGLRLIYYSQIVNDFQKGDIAEGYSVSREKKESFPLTVTSAQKNPTAFYLCGSSLPGNTGANVLTFGAGSRLTVL.

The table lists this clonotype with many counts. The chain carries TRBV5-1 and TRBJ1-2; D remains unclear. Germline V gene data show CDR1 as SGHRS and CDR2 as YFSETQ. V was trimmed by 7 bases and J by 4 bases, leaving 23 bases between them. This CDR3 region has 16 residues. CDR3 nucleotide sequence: TGCGCCAGCTATGTTACATCGGTTCGAAAGACCTATGGCTACACCTTC. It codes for CASYVTSVRKTYGYTF.

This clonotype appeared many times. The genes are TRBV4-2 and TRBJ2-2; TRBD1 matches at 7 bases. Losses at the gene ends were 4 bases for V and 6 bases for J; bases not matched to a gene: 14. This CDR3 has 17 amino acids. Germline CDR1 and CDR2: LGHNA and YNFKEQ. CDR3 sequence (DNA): TGTGCCAGCAGCCGAGATCATACAGGGGATGGTGCCGGGGAGCTGTTTTTT. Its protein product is CASSRDHTGDGAGELFF.

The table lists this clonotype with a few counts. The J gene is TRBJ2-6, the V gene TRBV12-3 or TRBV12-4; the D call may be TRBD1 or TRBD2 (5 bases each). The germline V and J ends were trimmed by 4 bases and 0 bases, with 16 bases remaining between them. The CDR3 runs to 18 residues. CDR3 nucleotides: TGTGCCAGCAGTTCCCACTGGGACGACGGCTCTGGGGCCAACGTCCTGACTTTC. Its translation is CASSSHWDDGSGANVLTF.

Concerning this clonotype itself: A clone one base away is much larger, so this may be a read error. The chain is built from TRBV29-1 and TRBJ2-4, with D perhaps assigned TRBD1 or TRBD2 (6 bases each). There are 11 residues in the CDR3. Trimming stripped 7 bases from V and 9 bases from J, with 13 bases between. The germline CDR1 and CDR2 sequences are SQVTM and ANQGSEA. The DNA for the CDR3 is TGCAGCGCGGGACAAGCGGGCATTCAGTACTTC. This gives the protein CSAGQAGIQYF.

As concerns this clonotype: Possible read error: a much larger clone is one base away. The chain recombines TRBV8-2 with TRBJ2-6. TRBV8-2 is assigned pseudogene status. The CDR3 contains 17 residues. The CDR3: CGKFVRITRSRANVLTF. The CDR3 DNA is TGTGGCAAATTCGTCAGGATAACACGAAGTCGGGCCAACGTCCTAACTTTC.

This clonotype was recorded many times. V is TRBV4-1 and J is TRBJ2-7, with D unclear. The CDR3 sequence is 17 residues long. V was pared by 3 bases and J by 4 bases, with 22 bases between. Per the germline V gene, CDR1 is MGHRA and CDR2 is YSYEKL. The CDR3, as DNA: TGCGCCAGCAGCCAGACCTTCGGGCCCCAAGCGTTTTACGAGCAGTACTTC. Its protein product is CASSQTFGPQAFYEQYF.

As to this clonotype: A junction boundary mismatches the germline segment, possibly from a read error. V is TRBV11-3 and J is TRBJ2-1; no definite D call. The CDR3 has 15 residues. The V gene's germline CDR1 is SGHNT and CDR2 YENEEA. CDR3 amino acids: CTSSLRAGSYNEQFF. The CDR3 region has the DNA TGTACCAGCAGCTTAAGGGCAGGATCCTACAATGAGCAGTTCTTC. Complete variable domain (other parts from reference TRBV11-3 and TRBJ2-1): EAGVVQSPRYKIIEKKQPVAFWCNPISGHNTLYWYLQNLGQGPELLIRYENEEAVDDSQLPKDRFSAERLKGVDSTLKIQPAELGDSAVYLCTSSLRAGSYNEQFFGPGTRLTVL.

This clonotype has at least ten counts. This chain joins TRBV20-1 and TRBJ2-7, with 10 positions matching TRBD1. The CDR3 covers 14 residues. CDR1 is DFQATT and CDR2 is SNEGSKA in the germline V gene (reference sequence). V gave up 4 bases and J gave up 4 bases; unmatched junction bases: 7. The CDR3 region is CSANTGTGVYEQYF. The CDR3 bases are TGCAGTGCTAACACCGGGACAGGGGTTTACGAGCAGTACTTC.